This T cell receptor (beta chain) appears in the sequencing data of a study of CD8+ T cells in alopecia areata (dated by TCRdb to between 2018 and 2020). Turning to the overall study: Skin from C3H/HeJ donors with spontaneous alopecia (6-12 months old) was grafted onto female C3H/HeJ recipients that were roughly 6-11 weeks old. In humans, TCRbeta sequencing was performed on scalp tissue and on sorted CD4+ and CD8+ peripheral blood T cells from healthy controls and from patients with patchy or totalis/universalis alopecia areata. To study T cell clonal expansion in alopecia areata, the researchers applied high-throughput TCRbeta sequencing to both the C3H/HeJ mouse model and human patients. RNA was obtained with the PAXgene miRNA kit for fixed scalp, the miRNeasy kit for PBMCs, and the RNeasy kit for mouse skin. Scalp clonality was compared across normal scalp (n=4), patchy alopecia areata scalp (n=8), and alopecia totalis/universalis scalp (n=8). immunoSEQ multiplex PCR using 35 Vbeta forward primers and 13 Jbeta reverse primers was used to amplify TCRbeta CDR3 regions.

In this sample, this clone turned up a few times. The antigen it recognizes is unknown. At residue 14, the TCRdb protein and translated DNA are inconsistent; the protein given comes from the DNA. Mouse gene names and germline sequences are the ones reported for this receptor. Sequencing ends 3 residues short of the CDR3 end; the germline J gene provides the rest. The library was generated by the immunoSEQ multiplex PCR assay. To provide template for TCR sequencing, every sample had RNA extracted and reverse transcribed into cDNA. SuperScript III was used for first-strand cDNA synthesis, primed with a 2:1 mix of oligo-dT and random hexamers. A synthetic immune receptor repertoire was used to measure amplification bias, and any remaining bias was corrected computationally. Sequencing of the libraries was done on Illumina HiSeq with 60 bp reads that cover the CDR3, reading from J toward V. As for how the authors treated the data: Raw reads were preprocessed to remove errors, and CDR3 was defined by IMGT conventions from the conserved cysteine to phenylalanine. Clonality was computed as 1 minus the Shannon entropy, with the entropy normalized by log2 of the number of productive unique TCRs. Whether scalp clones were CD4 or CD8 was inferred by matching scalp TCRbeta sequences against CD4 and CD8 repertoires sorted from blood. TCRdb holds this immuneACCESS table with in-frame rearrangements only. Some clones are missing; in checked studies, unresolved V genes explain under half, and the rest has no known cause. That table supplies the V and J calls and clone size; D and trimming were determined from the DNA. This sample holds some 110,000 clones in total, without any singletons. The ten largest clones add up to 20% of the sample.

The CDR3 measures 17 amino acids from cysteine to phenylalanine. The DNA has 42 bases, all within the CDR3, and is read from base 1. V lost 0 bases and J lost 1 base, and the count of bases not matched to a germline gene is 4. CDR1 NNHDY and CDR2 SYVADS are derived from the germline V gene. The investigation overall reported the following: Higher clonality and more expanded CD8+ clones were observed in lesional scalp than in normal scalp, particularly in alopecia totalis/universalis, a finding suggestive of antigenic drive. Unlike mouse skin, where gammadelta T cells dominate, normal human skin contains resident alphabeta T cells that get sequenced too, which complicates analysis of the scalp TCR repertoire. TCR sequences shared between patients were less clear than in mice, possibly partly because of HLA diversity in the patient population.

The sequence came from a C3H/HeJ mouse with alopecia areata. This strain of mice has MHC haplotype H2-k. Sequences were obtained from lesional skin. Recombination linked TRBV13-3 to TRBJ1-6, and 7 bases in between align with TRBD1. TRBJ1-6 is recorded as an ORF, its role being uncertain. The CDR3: CASSDVGGRSYNSPLYF. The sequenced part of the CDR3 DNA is TGTGCCAGCAGTGATGTAGGGGGCAGGTCCTATAATTCGCCC.